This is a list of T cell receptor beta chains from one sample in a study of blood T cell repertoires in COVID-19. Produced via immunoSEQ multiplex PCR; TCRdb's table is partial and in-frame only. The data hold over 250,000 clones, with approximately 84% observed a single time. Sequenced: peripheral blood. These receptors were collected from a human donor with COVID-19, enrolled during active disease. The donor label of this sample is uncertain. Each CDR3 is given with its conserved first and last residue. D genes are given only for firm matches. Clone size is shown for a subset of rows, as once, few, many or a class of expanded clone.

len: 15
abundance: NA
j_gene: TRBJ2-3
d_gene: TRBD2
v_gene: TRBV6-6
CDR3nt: TGTGCCAGCAGCCTAGCGGGAGGACGTGGAGATACGCAGTATTTT
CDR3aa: CASSLAGGRGDTQYF

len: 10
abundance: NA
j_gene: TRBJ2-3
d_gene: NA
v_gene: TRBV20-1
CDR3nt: TGCAGTGCTAGCGGACAAATCCTAGTTTTT
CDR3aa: CSASGQILVF

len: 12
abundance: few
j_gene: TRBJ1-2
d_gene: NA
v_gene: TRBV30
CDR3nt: TGTGCCTGGAGTTATGGACAGTATGGCTACACCTTC
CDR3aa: CAWSYGQYGYTF

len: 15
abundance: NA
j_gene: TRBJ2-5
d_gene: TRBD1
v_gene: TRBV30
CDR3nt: TGTGCCTGGAGTGTAATGGTCAGGGGGCTAGAGACCCAGTACTTC
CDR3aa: CAWSVMVRGLETQYF

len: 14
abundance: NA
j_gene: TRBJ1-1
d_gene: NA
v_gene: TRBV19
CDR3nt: TGTGCCAGTAGTCCTGAGGCAACCATCACTGAAGCTTTCTTT
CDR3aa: CASSPEATITEAFF

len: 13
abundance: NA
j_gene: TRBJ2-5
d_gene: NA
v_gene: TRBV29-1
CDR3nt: TGCAGCGTCTTTAGGGTAGGGGAAGAGACCCAGTACTTC
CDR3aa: CSVFRVGEETQYF

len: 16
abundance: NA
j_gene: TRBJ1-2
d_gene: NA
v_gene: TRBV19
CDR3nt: TGTGCCAGTAGTGTTTCGCCGGTGAGCCTAGGATATGGCTACACCTTC
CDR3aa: CASSVSPVSLGYGYTF

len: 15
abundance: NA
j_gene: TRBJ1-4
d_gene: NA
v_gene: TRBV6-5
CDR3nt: TGTGCCAGCAGTCACAGGCCGCGCGTTAATGAAAAACTGTTTTTT
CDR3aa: CASSHRPRVNEKLFF

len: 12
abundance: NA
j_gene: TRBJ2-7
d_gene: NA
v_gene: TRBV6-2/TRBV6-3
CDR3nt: TGTGCCAGCAGTTACTCGACTTACGAGCAGTACTTC
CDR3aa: CASSYSTYEQYF

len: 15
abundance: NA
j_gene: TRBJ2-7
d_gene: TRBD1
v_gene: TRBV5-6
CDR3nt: TGTGCCAGCAGCTTGTTAGGGACAGGGACCTACGAGCAGTACTTC
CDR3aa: CASSLLGTGTYEQYF

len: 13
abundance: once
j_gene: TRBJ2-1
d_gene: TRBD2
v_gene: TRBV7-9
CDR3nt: TGTGCCAGCAGCTTAGTAGATAGCGGGGGCCGGATCTTC
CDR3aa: CASSLVDSGGRIF

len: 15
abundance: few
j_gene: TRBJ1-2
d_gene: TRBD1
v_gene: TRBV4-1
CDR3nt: TGCGCCAGCAGCCCCCAGGGGGGACCAGGCTATGGCTACACCTTC
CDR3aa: CASSPQGGPGYGYTF

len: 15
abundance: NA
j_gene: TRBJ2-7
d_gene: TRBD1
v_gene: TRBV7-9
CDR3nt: TGTGCCAGCAGCCCCGACAGGGTCAGCTCCTACGAGCAGTACTTC
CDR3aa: CASSPDRVSSYEQYF

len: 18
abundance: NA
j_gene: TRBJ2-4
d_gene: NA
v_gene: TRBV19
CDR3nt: TGTGCCAGTAGTATAGATCCCCCGCCAGTCCCAGCCAAAAACATTCAGTACTTC
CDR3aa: CASSIDPPPVPAKNIQYF

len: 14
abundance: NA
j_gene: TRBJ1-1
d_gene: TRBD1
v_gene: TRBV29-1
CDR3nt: TGCAGCGTTAACCAACAGGGGGCGAACACTGAAGCTTTCTTT
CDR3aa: CSVNQQGANTEAFF

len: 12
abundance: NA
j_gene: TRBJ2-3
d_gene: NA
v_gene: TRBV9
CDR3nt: TGTGCCAGCGGGGGGATCACAGATACGCAGTATTTT
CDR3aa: CASGGITDTQYF

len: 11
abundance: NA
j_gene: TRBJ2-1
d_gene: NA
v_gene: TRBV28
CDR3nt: TGTGCCAGCACCTACTACAATGAGCAGTTCTTC
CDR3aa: CASTYYNEQFF

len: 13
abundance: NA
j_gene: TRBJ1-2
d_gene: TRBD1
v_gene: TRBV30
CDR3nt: TGTGCCTGGAGTGTACGTGCAGGGGGTGGCTACACCTTC
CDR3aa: CAWSVRAGGGYTF

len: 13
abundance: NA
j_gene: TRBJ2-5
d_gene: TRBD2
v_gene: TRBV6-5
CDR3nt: TGTGCCAGCAGTAGGAATAGCGGGGAGACCCAGTACTTC
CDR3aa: CASSRNSGETQYF

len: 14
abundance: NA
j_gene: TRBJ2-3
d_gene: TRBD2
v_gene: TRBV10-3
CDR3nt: TGTGCCACCTCTAGCGGGAGGGGATCAGATACGCAGTATTTT
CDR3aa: CATSSGRGSDTQYF

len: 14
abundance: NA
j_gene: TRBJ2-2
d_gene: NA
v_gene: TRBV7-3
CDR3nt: TGTGCCAGCAGCTTAAAAGTCGGGGTCGGGGAGCTGTTTTTT
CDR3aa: CASSLKVGVGELFF

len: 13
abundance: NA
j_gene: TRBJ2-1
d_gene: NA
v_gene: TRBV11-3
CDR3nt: TGTGCCAGCAGCTTCAACACGTACAATGAGCAGTTCTTC
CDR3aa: CASSFNTYNEQFF

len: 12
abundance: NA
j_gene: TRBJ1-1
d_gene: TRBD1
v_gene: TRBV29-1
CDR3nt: TGCAGCGTTTATACAGGGGGCTCTGAAGCTTTCTTT
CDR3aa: CSVYTGGSEAFF

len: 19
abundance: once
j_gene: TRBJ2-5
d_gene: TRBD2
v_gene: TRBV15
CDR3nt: TGTGCCACCAGCAGCAAGTTGGGACTAGCGGGAGAATGGGAAGAGACCCAGTACTTC
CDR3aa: CATSSKLGLAGEWEETQYF

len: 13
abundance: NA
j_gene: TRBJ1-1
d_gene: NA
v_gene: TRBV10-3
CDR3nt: TGTGCCACCGTAGGACAACTTAACACTGAAGCTTTCTTT
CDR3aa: CATVGQLNTEAFF

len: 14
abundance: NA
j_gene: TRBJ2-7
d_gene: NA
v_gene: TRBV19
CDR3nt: TGTGCCAGCAAACCCCAGGACAGACCCTGGGAGCAGTACTTC
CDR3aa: CASKPQDRPWEQYF

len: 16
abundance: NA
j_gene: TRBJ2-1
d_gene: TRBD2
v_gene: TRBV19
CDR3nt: TGTGCCAGTGGGGGAGGCGGGAGTAAACTCTACAATGAGCAGTTCTTC
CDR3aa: CASGGGGSKLYNEQFF

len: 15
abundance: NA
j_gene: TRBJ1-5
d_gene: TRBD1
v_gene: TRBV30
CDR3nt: TGTGCCTGGAGTGTAGGCAGGGGGCCGGTTCAGCCCCAGCATTTT
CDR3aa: CAWSVGRGPVQPQHF

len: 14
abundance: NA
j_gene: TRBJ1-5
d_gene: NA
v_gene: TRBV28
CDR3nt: TGTGCCAGCAGTTTCAGACAGGCGGATCAGCCCCAGCATTTT
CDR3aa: CASSFRQADQPQHF

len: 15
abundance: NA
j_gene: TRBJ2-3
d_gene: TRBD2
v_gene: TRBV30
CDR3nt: TGTGCCTGGACCCGGCTAGCGGGAGTTGGAGATACGCAGTATTTT
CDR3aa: CAWTRLAGVGDTQYF

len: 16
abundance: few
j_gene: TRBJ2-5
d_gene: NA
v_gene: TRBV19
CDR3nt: TGTGCCAGTAGTATTGGGACTGCAGCAGGACAAGAGACCCAGTACTTC
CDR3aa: CASSIGTAAGQETQYF

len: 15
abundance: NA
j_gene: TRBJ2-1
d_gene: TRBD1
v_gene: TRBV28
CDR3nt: TGTGCCAGCACCCCCGCAGGGACAGTCTACAATGAGCAGTTCTTC
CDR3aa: CASTPAGTVYNEQFF

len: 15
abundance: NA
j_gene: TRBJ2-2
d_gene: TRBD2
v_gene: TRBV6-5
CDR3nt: TGTGCCAGCATCCGAGCGGGAGGTGGCACCGGGGAGCTGTTTTTT
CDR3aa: CASIRAGGGTGELFF

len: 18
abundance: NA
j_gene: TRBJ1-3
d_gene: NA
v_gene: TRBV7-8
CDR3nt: TGTGCCAGCAGCTTTAATAGCGGGGGGCCATATTCTGGAAACACCATATATTTT
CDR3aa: CASSFNSGGPYSGNTIYF

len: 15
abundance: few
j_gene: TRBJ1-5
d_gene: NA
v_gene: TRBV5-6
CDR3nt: TGTGCCAGCAGCTGGGGGGGCGGGAGCAATCAGCCCCAGCATTTT
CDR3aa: CASSWGGGSNQPQHF

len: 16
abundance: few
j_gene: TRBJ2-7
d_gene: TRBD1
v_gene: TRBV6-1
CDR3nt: TGTGCCAGCAGTGAAGCGCAGGGGGTCGGGGCCTACGAGCAGTACTTC
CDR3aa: CASSEAQGVGAYEQYF

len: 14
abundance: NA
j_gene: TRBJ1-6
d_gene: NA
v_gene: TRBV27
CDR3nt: TGTGCCAGCAGTCTGGGGGGACTAAATTCACCCCTCCACTTT
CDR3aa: CASSLGGLNSPLHF

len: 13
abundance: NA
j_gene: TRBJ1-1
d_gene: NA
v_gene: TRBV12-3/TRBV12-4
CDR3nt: TGTGCCAGCAGTTTGACCGGGGATTCTGAAGCTTTCTTT
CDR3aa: CASSLTGDSEAFF

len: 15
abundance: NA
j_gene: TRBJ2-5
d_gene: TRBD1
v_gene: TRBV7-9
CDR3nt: TGTGCCAGCAGCCCCGACAGGGGGCGCGGAGAGACCCAGTACTTC
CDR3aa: CASSPDRGRGETQYF